This T cell receptor (beta chain) is drawn from a study of regulatory T cells in long-lasting Graves disease. Time point denoted: newly diagnosed GD, antithyroid drugs for less than 3 months. After RNA was extracted from PBMCs, the TCR library was made from it. This clonotype showed up many times. Germline lookup yields CDR1 MNHEY and CDR2 SMNVEV (reference sequence). This CDR3 is built from 14 residues. V trimming: 6 bases; J trimming: 6 bases; junction bases outside the gene matches: 8. Arm-PCR with iRepertoire HTBI primers amplified the CDR3 regions for these TCR beta libraries. Each CDR3 protein gets one entry after TCRdb re-called the multiplex PCR reads with MiXCR. Of roughly 560,000 distinct CDR3 sequences in the sample, 12% were seen once. These same data were also listed under a study on T cells in Graves' hyperthyroidism and ophthalmopathy.

This clonotype was sampled from a woman in her 30s with Graves disease. The sequencing here drew on peripheral blood mononuclear cells (PBMCs), taken at new diagnosis, from a patient treated with antithyroid drugs. This chain links TRBV27 with TRBJ2-7; TRBD2 agrees at 10 bases. Here the CDR3 reads CASRPAGGPGEQYF. For the CDR3, the DNA is TGTGCCAGCAGACCAGCGGGAGGGCCGGGCGAGCAGTACTTC.